The 5 T cell receptor beta chains below were found in one sample sequenced in a study of esophageal squamous cell carcinoma under preoperative chemotherapy. TCRdb reanalysed the PCR reads using MiXCR and keeps one entry per CDR3 protein. This table holds several thousand distinct CDR3 sequences, 32% found once. Indicated time point: before preoperative PTX-NDP chemotherapy. This material was obtained from a patient given preoperative chemotherapy. The origin of the receptors is a human donor with esophageal squamous cell carcinoma. The donor label of this sample is uncertain.

This clonotype was observed at least ten times. In DNA form, the CDR3 reads TGCGCCAGCAGCCGGGACTTTAACAATGAGCAGTTCTTC. It is translated as CASSRDFNNEQFF. V is TRBV4-1 and J is TRBJ2-1; a possible D gene is TRBD2 (6 bases). Germline loops: CDR1 MGHRA, CDR2 YSYEKL. The CDR3 is made up of 13 amino acids. With 4 bases removed from V and 5 bases from J, the gap between germline ends came to 9 bases.

This clonotype was seen a handful of times. It may be a read error: a sequence one base away is much more abundant. The chain couples TRBV11-2 to TRBJ2-5; 9 nucleotides line up with TRBD2. V was clipped by 3 bases and J by 11 bases; unmatched bases: 16. Germline CDR1 is SGHAT and CDR2 is FQNNGV. The CDR3 is 16 amino acids. The CDR3 loop is CASSLSGTSSYNEQYF. The CDR3 nucleotides are TGTGCCAGCAGCTTGTCCGGGACTAGCAGCTACAATGAGCAGTACTTC. Drawing the rest from reference TRBV11-2 and TRBJ2-5, the complete variable domain is EAGVAQSPRYKIIEKRQSVAFWCNPISGHATLYWYQQILGQGPKLLIQFQNNGVVDDSQLPKDRFSAERLKGVDSTLKIQPAKLEDSAVYLCASSLSGTSSYNEQYFGPGTRLLVL.

This clonotype was observed at least ten times. The chain uses TRBV12-3 or TRBV12-4 and TRBJ1-4; D remains unclear. The CDR3 contains 12 residues. Trimming left V 4 bases short and J 8 bases short, with 8 bases between. DNA of the CDR3: TGTGCCAGCAGTTCTCGGAGGGAAAAACTGTTTTTT. Encoded protein: CASSSRREKLFF.

The chain joins TRBV6-1 to TRBJ1-2; D gene unclear. This CDR3 spans 14 amino acids. Trimming pared 0 bases from V and 14 bases from J, leaving 19 bases between. Germline CDR1 is MNHNS and CDR2 is SASEGT. The CDR3 bases are TGTGCCAGCAGTGAAGCGAGGAGGGAGGTTAGGCCAACCTTC. Protein: CASSEARREVRPTF.

For this clonotype: The conserved phenylalanine or tryptophan normally closing the CDR3 is absent here, so this likely arose from a read error. The V gene is TRBV12-3 or TRBV12-4, the J gene TRBJ1-2; 8 bases map to TRBD1. CDR3 size: 14 residues. V dropped 5 bases and J dropped 7; count of bases not matched to a gene: 9. In DNA form, the CDR3 reads TGTGCCAGCAGTGTCAGGGGGCGAGGCTGTGGCTACACCGTC. Its protein is CASSVRGRGCGYTV.